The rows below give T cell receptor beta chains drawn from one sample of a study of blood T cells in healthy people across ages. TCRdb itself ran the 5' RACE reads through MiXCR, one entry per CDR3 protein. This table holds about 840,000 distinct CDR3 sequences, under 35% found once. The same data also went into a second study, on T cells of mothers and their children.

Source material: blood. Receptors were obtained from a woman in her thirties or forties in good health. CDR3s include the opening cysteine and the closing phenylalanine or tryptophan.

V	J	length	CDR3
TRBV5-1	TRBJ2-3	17	CASSSLTSGGATDTQYF
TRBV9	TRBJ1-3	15	CASSVGYGSGNTIYF
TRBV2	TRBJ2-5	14	CASSAETSQETQYF
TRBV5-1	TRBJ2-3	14	CASSLAAGPGTQYF
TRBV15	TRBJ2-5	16	CATSRAAGTGEETQYF
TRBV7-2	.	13	CASSEQDQETQYF
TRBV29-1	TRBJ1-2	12	CSVEAGEYGYTF
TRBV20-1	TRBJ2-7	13	CSARALGPYEQYF
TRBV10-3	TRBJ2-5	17	CAISAGLAAGYQETQYF
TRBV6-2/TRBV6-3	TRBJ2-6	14	CASSYGGPPNVLTF
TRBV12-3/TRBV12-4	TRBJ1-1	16	CASSSPSGRVNTEAFF
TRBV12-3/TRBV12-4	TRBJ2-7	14	CASSPDRGTYEQYF
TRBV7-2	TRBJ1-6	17	CACSSGPPEMRNSPLHF
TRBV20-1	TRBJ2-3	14	CSAWGTRGTDTQYF
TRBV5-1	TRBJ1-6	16	CASSRGPGGGNSPLHF
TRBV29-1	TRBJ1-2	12	CSAIKQGRGYTF
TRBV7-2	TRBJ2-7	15	CASSPGQVGSYEQYF
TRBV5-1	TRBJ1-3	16	CASSLDGSLSGNTIYF
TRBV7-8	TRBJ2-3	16	CASSSSQGGGTDTQYF
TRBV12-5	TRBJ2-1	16	CASGSPGTGTYNEQFF
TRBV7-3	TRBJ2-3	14	CASSEGGRANTQYF
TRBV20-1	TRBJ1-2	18	CSTSPNLLYDRDNYGYTF
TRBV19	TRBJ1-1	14	CASSTGGAYTEAFF
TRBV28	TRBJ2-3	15	CASSFTRVGTDTQYF